Shown below are 5 T cell receptor beta chains from a single sample sequenced in a study of T-cell reconstitution after alpha-beta-depleted transplantation in children. The authors prepared the TCRbeta library with unique molecular identifiers. TCRdb passed the PCR reads through MiXCR, listing each CDR3 protein once. This sample yields roughly 500,000 distinct CDR3 sequences, of which around a third are seen a single time; more than 2% belongs to the top ten. Sequences were derived from PBMCs from the stem cell graft donor, sampled from the stem cell graft. These receptors originate from a human donor who donated a stem cell graft to a child with aplastic anemia.

The rearrangement joins TRBV6-2 or TRBV6-3 to TRBJ2-7; D is possibly TRBD1 (6 bases). Germline CDR1 reads MNHEY; CDR2 reads SVGEGT. The CDR3 covers 16 residues. Trimming removed 5 bases at V and 0 bases at J, with 17 bases between. The DNA of the CDR3 is TGTGCCAGCAGTCTCCCCGGGACAAGCAGCTCCTACGAGCAGTACGTC. It codes for CASSLPGTSSSYEQYV.

This chain uses TRBV7-2 with TRBJ1-5; the D gene is possibly TRBD1 (6 bases). Germline CDR1 reads SGHTA; CDR2 reads FQGNSA. The CDR3 loop spans 14 amino acids. Trimming removed 4 bases from V and 6 bases from J, with 13 bases in between. Written as DNA, the CDR3 is TGTGCCAGCAGCTCCGGGGGCCTGGTTCAGCCCCAGCATTTT. It is translated as CASSSGGLVQPQHF. The full variable domain, with the rest looked up from reference TRBV7-2 and TRBJ1-5, is GAGVSQSPSNKVTEKGKDVELRCDPISGHTALYWYRQSLGQGLEFLIYFQGNSAPDKSGLPSDRFSAERTGGSVSTLTIQRTQQEDSAVYLCASSSGGLVQPQHFGDGTRLSIL.

The V call is TRBV3-1, the J call TRBJ2-1, with 8 bases lining up with TRBD2. Per germline, CDR1 LGHDT and CDR2 YNNKEL (reference sequence). The CDR3 loop spans 13 amino acids. The V and J ends lost 5 bases and 8 bases, in that order; junction bases with no gene match: 5. The CDR3 DNA reads as TGTGCCAGCAGCTCTCAGCGGGAGTATGAGCAGTTCTTC. It specifies CASSSQREYEQFF.

The rearrangement joins TRBV30 to TRBJ1-4; the D is unclear. The V gene lost 0 bases and the J gene lost 5 bases, with 10 bases spanning the gap. This CDR3 contains 14 residues. CDR1 GTSNPN and CDR2 SVGIG come from the germline V gene (reference sequence). This CDR3 reads CAWSVPGNNEKLFF. The CDR3 coding sequence is TGTGCCTGGAGTGTACCCGGGAACAATGAAAAACTGTTTTTT.

Only one count was recorded for this clonotype. The chain couples TRBV29-1 to TRBJ1-2; D gene uncertain. Germline assignment: CDR1 SQVTM and CDR2 ANQGSEA. The CDR3 extends over 11 amino acids. The V and J ends lost 4 bases and 4 bases respectively, with 7 bases between them. The CDR3 sequence: CSVADGYGYTF. CDR3 nucleotide sequence: TGCAGCGTTGCTGACGGCTATGGCTACACCTTC.